The 20 T cell receptor beta chains below were found in one sample sequenced in a study of cytomegalovirus exposure and HLA in healthy donors (dated by TCRdb to the late 2010s). The library relied on the immunoSEQ multiplex PCR assay. A mixture of 60 forward primers for TCR Vbeta segments and 13 reverse primers for TCR Jbeta segments was used in the multiplex PCR. In its TCRdb copy, this immuneACCESS table keeps in-frame sequences only and misses some clones. Where compared with another copy, unresolved V genes explain less than half of these, and the others have no known cause. This sample is represented by around 140,000 clones; about 61% of them were singletons. The top ten clones comprise less than 2% of the sample. Material for sequencing was PBMCs. The receptor set was obtained from a male donor in good health and CMV-seronegative.

J is TRBJ2-5 and V is TRBV7-3; possible D gene TRBD1, 5 bases. The CDR3 has 14 amino acids. Trimming pared 4 bases from V and 2 bases from J, leaving 11 bases between. Germline V lookup: CDR1 SGHTA, CDR2 FQGTGA. The CDR3 sequence: CASSYQGGQETQYF. The CDR3, as DNA: TGTGCCAGCAGCTACCAGGGTGGGCAAGAGACCCAGTACTTC.

The gene calls are TRBV7-8 and TRBJ2-1, with 9 bases identical to TRBD1. The germline V gene has CDR1 SGHVS and CDR2 FQNEAQ. The CDR3 covers 14 residues. Trimming at V came to 3 bases and at J to 10 bases, leaving 7 bases not matched to a gene. The CDR3 protein is CASSFGQGIREQFF. The CDR3 nucleotides are TGTGCCAGCAGCTTTGGACAGGGGATTAGGGAGCAGTTCTTC.

The chain carries TRBV5-6 and TRBJ1-4; 8 nucleotides agree with TRBD1. CDR1 and CDR2 (germline): SGHDT, YYEEEE. The CDR3 sequence is 13 residues long. After removal of 7 bases from V and 10 bases from J, the junction contained 9 bases not matched to a gene. This CDR3 reads CASGIRTGRKLFF. CDR3 nucleotide sequence: TGTGCCAGCGGAATTAGGACAGGGAGAAAACTGTTTTTT.

The chain uses TRBV4-3 and TRBJ2-7; D is perhaps TRBD2 (6 bases). V was shortened by 4 bases and J by 2 bases, with 15 bases between the two germline ends. Per germline, CDR1 LGHNA and CDR2 YSLEER. This CDR3 has 15 residues. CDR3 amino acids: CASSPFREEAYEQYF. The CDR3 DNA is TGCGCCAGCAGCCCCTTCAGGGAGGAGGCCTACGAGCAGTACTTC.

The gene calls are TRBV15 and TRBJ2-7; D gene unclear. Germline V gene sequence: CDR1 LNHNV, CDR2 YYDKDF (reference sequence). This CDR3 contains 12 residues. V shed 0 bases and J shed 3 bases, with 3 bases lying between them. The CDR3 region has the DNA TGTGCCACCAGCAGAGATAACTACGAGCAGTACTTC. Translating gives CATSRDNYEQYF.

The rearrangement links TRBV28 to TRBJ2-5; TRBD2 agrees at 9 bases. CDR3 length equals 16 residues. Germline V gene sequence: CDR1 MDHEN, CDR2 SYDVKM. V trimming: 4 bases; J trimming: 2 bases; junction bases outside the gene matches: 8. The CDR3 DNA reads as TGTGCCAGCAGTTCGCTCTTAGCGGGGGATCAAGAGACCCAGTACTTC. Its protein is CASSSLLAGDQETQYF. The whole variable domain, remainder taken from reference TRBV28 and TRBJ2-5, is DVKVTQSSRYLVKRTGEKVFLECVQDMDHENMFWYRQDPGLGLRLIYFSYDVKMKEKGDIPEGYSVSREKKERFSLILESASTNQTSMYLCASSSLLAGDQETQYFGPGTRLLVL.

The chain recombines TRBV12-5 with TRBJ1-4; 7 nucleotides match TRBD1. Germline V CDR1 and CDR2: LGHNT, FRNRAP. After removal of 0 bases from V and 3 bases from J, the junction contained 4 bases not matched to a gene. The CDR3 sequence is 16 residues long. The CDR3: CASGLVRTGPNEKLFF. DNA for the CDR3: TGTGCTAGTGGTTTGGTACGGACAGGACCTAATGAAAAACTGTTTTTT.

V is TRBV7-2 and J is TRBJ2-7; a possible D gene is TRBD1 (5 bases). The CDR3 length is 15 residues. Trimming took 2 bases from V and 3 from J, leaving 14 bases between them. Per the germline V gene, CDR1 is SGHTA and CDR2 is FQGNSA. In DNA form, the CDR3 reads TGTGCCAGCAGCTTAACCGTCGGGCAGGGCTACGAGCAGTACTTC. Translating gives CASSLTVGQGYEQYF. The full variable domain, with the rest looked up from reference TRBV7-2 and TRBJ2-7, is GAGVSQSPSNKVTEKGKDVELRCDPISGHTALYWYRQSLGQGLEFLIYFQGNSAPDKSGLPSDRFSAERTGGSVSTLTIQRTQQEDSAVYLCASSLTVGQGYEQYFGPGTRLTVT.

This sequence joins TRBV5-4 and TRBJ2-7; 8 positions match TRBD2. The trim removed 4 bases at V and 5 bases at J, leaving 8 bases unmatched. From germline, CDR1 is SGHNT and CDR2 YYREEE (reference sequence). The CDR3 is 14 amino acids. The CDR3 sequence: CASSPGGLHHEQYF. The DNA of the CDR3 is TGTGCCAGCAGCCCGGGGGGGCTCCACCACGAGCAGTACTTC.

The CDR3: CASSETGYRVVADTQYF. DNA for the CDR3: TGTGCCAGCAGCGAGACAGGATATCGAGTCGTGGCAGATACGCAGTATTTT. The V and J genes are TRBV28 and TRBJ2-3; D is perhaps TRBD1 (6 bases). The V gene's germline CDR1 is MDHEN and CDR2 SYDVKM. CDR3 length: 17 amino acids. The V end lost 6 bases, the J end lost 4 bases, and 23 bases lay between the germline ends.

This clone came up many times. This chain joins TRBV5-6 and TRBJ1-4; D unresolved. The CDR3 length is 14 residues. V gave up 3 bases and J gave up 5 bases, with 11 bases separating them. The germline CDR1 and CDR2 sequences are SGHDT and YYEEEE. CDR3 nucleotide sequence: TGTGCCAGCAGCTACGGGCGGAGGAATGAAAAACTGTTTTTT. Translating it yields CASSYGRRNEKLFF. The full variable domain, with the rest looked up from reference TRBV5-6 and TRBJ1-4, is DAGVTQSPTHLIKTRGQQVTLRCSPKSGHDTVSWYQQALGQGPQFIFQYYEEEERQRGNFPDRFSGHQFPNYSSELNVNALLLGDSALYLCASSYGRRNEKLFFGSGTQLSVL.

The chain couples TRBV4-1 to TRBJ1-5; tentative D call: TRBD1 (5 bases). This CDR3 contains 16 residues. Germline V gene data show CDR1 as MGHRA and CDR2 as YSYEKL. V was pared by 4 bases and J by 4 bases, with 17 bases between. The CDR3 bases are TGCGCCAGCAGCCGACTCCCGACAGTCGTAAATCAGCCCCAGCATTTT. Translating it yields CASSRLPTVVNQPQHF.

This chain links TRBV4-3 with TRBJ1-6, with TRBD1 matching 9 bases. Germline CDR1 and CDR2: LGHNA and YSLEER. The CDR3 has 20 amino acids. V lost 2 bases, J lost 10 bases, and 21 bases stayed unmatched. The CDR3 sequence: CASSQNTPGTGSNSWSPLHF. CDR3 DNA: TGCGCCAGCAGCCAAAACACACCCGGGACAGGGTCGAACTCCTGGTCACCCCTCCACTTT.

The V gene is TRBV12-5, the J gene TRBJ1-2, with D tentatively TRBD1 (6 bases). V lost 7 bases to trimming and J lost 0 bases, with 18 bases between them. Per germline, CDR1 LGHNT and CDR2 FRNRAP. The CDR3 runs to 16 residues. This chain's CDR3 is CASATTGAATNYGYTF. The CDR3 DNA is TGTGCTAGTGCCACGACAGGCGCGGCAACTAACTATGGCTACACCTTC.

The V call is TRBV29-1, the J call TRBJ2-1; weak D call: TRBD2 (5 bases). CDR3 length: 15 residues. Trimming removed 7 bases from V and 3 bases from J, with 19 bases in between. Germline V gives CDR1 SQVTM, CDR2 ANQGSEA. The CDR3 nucleotides are TGCAGCGGCGCTCAACTAGGCCCCCGCTACAATGAGCAGTTCTTC. Its protein is CSGAQLGPRYNEQFF.

In this sample, this clone turned up a few times. This sequence joins TRBV2 and TRBJ1-6; D may be TRBD1 (5 bases). The CDR3 has 14 residues. V was clipped by 3 bases and J by 7 bases, with 10 bases between them. The germline CDR1 and CDR2 sequences are SNHLY and FYNNEI. CDR3 in amino acids: CASSERQSNSPLHF. As DNA, the CDR3 is TGTGCCAGCAGTGAGCGACAGTCAAATTCACCCCTCCACTTT.

The chain combines TRBV15 with TRBJ2-7, with TRBD2 as a possible D gene (6 bases). Germline V CDR1 and CDR2: LNHNV, YYDKDF (reference sequence). V was cut by 0 bases and J by 2 bases, with 17 bases left in between. CDR3 size: 17 residues. CDR3 region: CATSRDLAGTGTYEQYF. CDR3 DNA sequence: TGTGCCACCAGCAGAGATCTGGCGGGGACGGGGACCTACGAGCAGTACTTC.

By share, this clone ranks as medium-sized. The genes are TRBV4-3 and TRBJ2-7; D is unresolved. The CDR3 sequence is 13 residues long. V was trimmed by 1 base and J by 6 bases, leaving 10 bases between them. Germline lookup yields CDR1 LGHNA and CDR2 YSLEER. CDR3 bases: TGCGCCAGCAGCCAAGTAGTGTGGAGCGAGCAGTACTTC. This gives the protein CASSQVVWSEQYF.

The gene calls are TRBV6-1 and TRBJ1-5, with D unresolved. This CDR3 is built from 13 residues. The V end lost 2 bases, the J end lost 7 bases, and 9 bases lay between the germline ends. Germline lookup yields CDR1 MNHNS and CDR2 SASEGT. The chain's CDR3 is CASSELSVQPQHF. The CDR3, as DNA: TGTGCCAGCAGTGAATTGTCGGTCCAGCCCCAGCATTTT.

The rearrangement joins TRBV11-2 to TRBJ1-1; D possibly corresponds to TRBD1 (5 bases). CDR1 SGHAT and CDR2 FQNNGV come from the germline V gene. The CDR3 extends over 12 amino acids. V lost 5 bases, J lost 7 bases, and 11 bases lay in between. The CDR3 region has the DNA TGTGCCAGCAGCCCACAGGCCAATGAAGCTTTCTTT. It encodes CASSPQANEAFF.